Below, one TCR beta chain is given with its context. What it recognizes is unknown. The data were taken from a study of blood T cells in healthy people across ages. Study-level findings and limits: Across the age range, TCR beta diversity per million T cells fell in a roughly linear way.

CDR3 length: 14 amino acids. Between the trimmed V and J ends, which lost 1 base and 2 bases, there was a span of 9 bases. Germline CDR1 and CDR2: SSHAT and FNYEAQ (reference sequence). A second about 7 to 12 cycle PCR used barcoded and J-beta primers. The template-switch adaptor was a 5' adaptor with 12 random nucleotides. It tagged each cDNA molecule. TCRdb independently ran MiXCR on the 5' RACE reads; one entry per CDR3 protein. The sample records around 1,500,000 distinct CDR3 sequences, 28% being singletons. Healthy Caucasian individuals from Russia aged roughly 6 to 100 served as donors. Researchers report isolating at least 6.5 million PBMCs per sample.

This chain connects TRBV7-7 to TRBJ2-7; no reliable D call. The source material was blood. This TCR was recovered from a woman aged 25-40 years in good health. In DNA form, the CDR3 reads TGTGCCAGCAGCTTAGGAAAGGACGCCTACGAGCAGTACTTC. Encoded protein: CASSLGKDAYEQYF.